This TCR beta chain was identified in a study of response to subunit inactivated influenza vaccine. CDR3 length equals 17 residues. CDR1 is LGHNA, CDR2 YNFKEQ, per germline. The V end was cut by 2 bases, the J end by 2 bases, with 17 bases between. Remarks on this clonotype: Its antigen is unidentified.

TCRdb itself ran the RT-PCR reads through MiXCR, one entry per CDR3 protein. Found here are fewer than 700,000 distinct CDR3 sequences, about an eighth of them singletons; the top ten hold around 13%. Study results and caveats: Authors suggested that a seasonal influenza vaccination recruits few new T cells each time.

This TCR derives from a man aged 45 to 65 who received an inactivated influenza vaccine. The input for sequencing was PBMCs from blood, taken roughly 48 days after vaccination. V usage is TRBV4-2 and J usage is TRBJ2-3; D is ambiguous. CDR3: CASSQTLTTDLTDTQYF. Here the CDR3 DNA reads TGTGCCAGCAGCCAAACATTAACGACGGATCTCACAGATACGCAGTATTTT.